This TCR beta chain is from a study of blood T cell repertoires in COVID-19. In the original workflow: Amplified reference gene primers provided the basis for estimating nucleated cell counts. TCRdb keeps only in-frame clones here, not all; method: immunoSEQ multiplex PCR. V, J and clone size are those of that table, while D and trimming were read from the DNA. Of under 200,000 clones listed, 80% to 85% are singletons. Germline-derived CDR1 and CDR2 are SGHDN and FVKESK. The V end was cut by 1 base, the J end by 0 bases, with 13 bases between. The CDR3 covers 18 residues. This TCR came from a woman in her forties with acute or convalescent COVID-19. Sequencing was performed on peripheral blood. The gene calls are TRBV14 and TRBJ1-6, with TRBD1 as a possible D gene (6 bases). CDR3 region: CASSQGSGGASYNSPLHF. In DNA, the CDR3 is TGTGCCAGCAGCCAAGGGAGTGGGGGGGCCTCCTATAATTCACCCCTCCACTTT. Using reference TRBV14 and TRBJ1-6 for the parts outside the CDR3, the full variable domain is EAGVTQFPSHSVIEKGQTVTLRCDPISGHDNLYWYRRVMGKEIKFLLHFVKESKQDESGMPNNRFLAERTGGTYSTLKVQPAELEDSGVYFCASSQGSGGASYNSPLHFGNGTRLTVT.